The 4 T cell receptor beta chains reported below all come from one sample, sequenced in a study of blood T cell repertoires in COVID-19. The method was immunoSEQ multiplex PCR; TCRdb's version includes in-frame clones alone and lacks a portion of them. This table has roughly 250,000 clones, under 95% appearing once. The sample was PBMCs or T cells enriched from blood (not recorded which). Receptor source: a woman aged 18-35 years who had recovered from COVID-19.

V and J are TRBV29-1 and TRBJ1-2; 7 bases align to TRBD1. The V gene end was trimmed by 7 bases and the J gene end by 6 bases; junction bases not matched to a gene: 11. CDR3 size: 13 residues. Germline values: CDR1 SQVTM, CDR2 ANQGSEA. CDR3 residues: CSGDRAGIDGYTF. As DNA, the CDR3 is TGCAGCGGCGACAGGGCGGGGATCGATGGCTACACCTTC.

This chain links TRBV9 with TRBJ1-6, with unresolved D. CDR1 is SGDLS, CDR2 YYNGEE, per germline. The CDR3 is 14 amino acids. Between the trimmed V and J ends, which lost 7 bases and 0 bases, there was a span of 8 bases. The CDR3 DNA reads TGTGCCAGCTCAGGAAGCTCCTATAATTCACCCCTCCACTTT. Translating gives CASSGSSYNSPLHF.

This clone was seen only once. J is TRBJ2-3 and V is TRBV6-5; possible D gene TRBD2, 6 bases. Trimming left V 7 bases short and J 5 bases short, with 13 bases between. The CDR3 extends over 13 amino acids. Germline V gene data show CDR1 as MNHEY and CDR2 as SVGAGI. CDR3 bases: TGTGCCAGCATCCTCGGGAGAGGAGATACGCAGTATTTT. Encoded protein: CASILGRGDTQYF.

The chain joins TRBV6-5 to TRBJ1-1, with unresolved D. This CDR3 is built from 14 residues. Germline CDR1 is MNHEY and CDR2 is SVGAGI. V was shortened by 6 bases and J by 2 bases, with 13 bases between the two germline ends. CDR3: CASSPAGSNTEAFF. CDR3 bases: TGTGCCAGCAGCCCCGCGGGGTCAAACACTGAAGCTTTCTTT.